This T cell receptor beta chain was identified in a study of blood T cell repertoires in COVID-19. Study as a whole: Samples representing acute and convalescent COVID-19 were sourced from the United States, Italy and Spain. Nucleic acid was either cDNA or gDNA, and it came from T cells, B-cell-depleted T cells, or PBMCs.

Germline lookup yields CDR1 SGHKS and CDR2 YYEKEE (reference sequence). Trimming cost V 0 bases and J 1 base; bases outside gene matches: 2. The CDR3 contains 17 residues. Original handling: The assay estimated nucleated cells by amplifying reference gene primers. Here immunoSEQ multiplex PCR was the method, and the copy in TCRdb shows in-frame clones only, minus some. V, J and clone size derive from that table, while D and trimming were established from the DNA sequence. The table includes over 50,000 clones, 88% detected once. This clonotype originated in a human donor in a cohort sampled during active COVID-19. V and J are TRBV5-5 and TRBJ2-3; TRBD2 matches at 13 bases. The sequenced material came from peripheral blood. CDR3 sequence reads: CASSLGTSGRGTDTQYF. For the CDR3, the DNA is TGTGCCAGCAGCTTGGGGACTAGCGGGAGAGGCACAGATACGCAGTATTTT.